The sequence of this T cell receptor (beta chain) was determined in a study of patients and donors after allogeneic stem cell transplantation. Each CDR3 protein is one row after TCRdb ran MiXCR on the RT-PCR reads. Of about 40,000 distinct CDR3 sequences in the sample, about 31% were seen once. The CDR3 runs to 16 residues. From germline, CDR1 is SGHRS and CDR2 YFSETQ. J gave up 2 bases and V 0 bases, and 3 bases lay outside the gene matches. The rearrangement links TRBV5-1 to TRBJ2-1, with TRBD2 matching over 9 bases. The clonotype comes from a human donor who was either an allogeneic HSCT recipient or a stem cell or donor lymphocyte infusion donor (not recorded which). It is not recorded whose cells these are; they may come from a transplant donor. The sample consisted of blood, either unsorted or a sorted T cell fraction (not recorded which). This chain's CDR3 is CASSLGLAVAYNEQFF. CDR3 nucleotide sequence: TGCGCCAGCAGCTTGGGACTAGCGGTAGCCTACAATGAGCAGTTCTTC. Supplemented by reference TRBV5-1 and TRBJ2-1, the full variable domain reads KAGVTQTPRYLIKTRGQQVTLSCSPISGHRSVSWYQQTPGQGLQFLFEYFSETQRNKGNFPGRFSGRQFSNSRSEMNVSTLELGDSALYLCASSLGLAVAYNEQFFGPGTRLTVL.